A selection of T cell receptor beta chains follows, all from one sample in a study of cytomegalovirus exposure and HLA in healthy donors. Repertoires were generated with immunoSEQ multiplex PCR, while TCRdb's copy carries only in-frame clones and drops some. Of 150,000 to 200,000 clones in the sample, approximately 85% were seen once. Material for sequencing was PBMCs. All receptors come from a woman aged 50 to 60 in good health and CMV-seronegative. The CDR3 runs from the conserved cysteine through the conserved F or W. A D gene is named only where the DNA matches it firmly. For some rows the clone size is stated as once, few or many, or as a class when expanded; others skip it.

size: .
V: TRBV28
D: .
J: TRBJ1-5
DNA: TGTGCCAGCAGTAGGGGGAGTCAGCCCCAGCATTTT
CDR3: CASSRGSQPQHF

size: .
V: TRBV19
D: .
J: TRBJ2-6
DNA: TGTGCCAGTAGTGGAGGGGGACAGACTCCTGGGGCCAACGTCCTGACTTTC
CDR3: CASSGGGQTPGANVLTF

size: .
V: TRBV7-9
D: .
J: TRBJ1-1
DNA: TGTGCCAGCAGCCAACCCAGGGATATCACTGAAGCTTTCTTT
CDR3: CASSQPRDITEAFF

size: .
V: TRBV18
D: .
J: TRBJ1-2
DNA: TGTGCCAGCTCACGGGGGAGGCCCAACTATGGCTACACCTTC
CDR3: CASSRGRPNYGYTF

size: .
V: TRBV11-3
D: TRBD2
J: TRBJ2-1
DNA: TGTGCCAGCAGCTTGGGGACTAGCTATTACAATGAGCAGTTCTTC
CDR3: CASSLGTSYYNEQFF

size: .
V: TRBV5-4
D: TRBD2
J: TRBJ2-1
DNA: TGTGCCAGCAGCCTTAAAAGCGGGAGCGGGGACAATGAGCAGTTCTTC
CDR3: CASSLKSGSGDNEQFF

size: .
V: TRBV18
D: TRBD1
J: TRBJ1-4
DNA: TGTGCCAGCTCACCGGGACAGGGAGAAGATAATGAAAAACTGTTTTTT
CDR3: CASSPGQGEDNEKLFF

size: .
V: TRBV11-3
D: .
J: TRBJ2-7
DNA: TGTGCCAGCAGCAGAAACGCTAACACAGGATTCGAGCAGTACTTC
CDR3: CASSRNANTGFEQYF

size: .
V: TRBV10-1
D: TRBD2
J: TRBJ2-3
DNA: TGCGCCAGCAGGGGAAGGGGACTAGCGGTGCTAGATACGCAGTATTTT
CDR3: CASRGRGLAVLDTQYF

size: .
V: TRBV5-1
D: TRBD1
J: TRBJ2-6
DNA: TGCGCCAGCAGCTTGGCTCCCGGACAGGGGGTCATCCAGGGCTCTGGGGCCAACGTCCTGACTTTC
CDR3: CASSLAPGQGVIQGSGANVLTF

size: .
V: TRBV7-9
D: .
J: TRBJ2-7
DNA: TGTTCCAGCAGCGCAAGCCCGCAGGGGCCGAGCTCCTACGAGCAGTACTTC
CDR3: CSSSASPQGPSSYEQYF

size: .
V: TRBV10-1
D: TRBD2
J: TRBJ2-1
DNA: TGCGCCAGCAGTGAGTTCAGCGGGAGGCTTGGCAATGAGCAGTTCTTC
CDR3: CASSEFSGRLGNEQFF

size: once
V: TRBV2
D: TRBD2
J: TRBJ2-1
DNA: TGTGCCAGCAGTGGCGCGGGAGGCCGTTACAATGAGCAGTTCTTC
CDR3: CASSGAGGRYNEQFF

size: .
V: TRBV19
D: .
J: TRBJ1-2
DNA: TGTGCCAGTAGTAAGCAGGGGATGGACTATGGCTACACCTTC
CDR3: CASSKQGMDYGYTF

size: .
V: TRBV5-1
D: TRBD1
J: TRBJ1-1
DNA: TGCGCCAGCAGCTTGGGGACAGGGCGGACTGAAGCTTTCTTT
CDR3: CASSLGTGRTEAFF

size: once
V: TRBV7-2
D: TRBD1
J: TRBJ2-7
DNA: TGTGCCAGCAGCTTAGCCCAGGGACAGGGGAACGAGCAGTACTTC
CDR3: CASSLAQGQGNEQYF

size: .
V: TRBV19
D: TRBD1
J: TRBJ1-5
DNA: TGTGCCAGCCTCCGGGACAGGGAAAGCAATCAGCCCCAGCATTTT
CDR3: CASLRDRESNQPQHF

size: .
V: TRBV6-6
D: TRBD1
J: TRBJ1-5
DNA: TGTGCCAGCAACGGACAGGGGAAACAGCCCCAGCATTTT
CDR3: CASNGQGKQPQHF

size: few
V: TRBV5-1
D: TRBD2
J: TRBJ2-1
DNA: TGCGCCAGCAGCATCATAGCGGGGATCTACAATGAGCAGTTCTTC
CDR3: CASSIIAGIYNEQFF

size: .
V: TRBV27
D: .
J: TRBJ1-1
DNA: TGTGCCAGCAGTGTACAGGAAGCCGCCAACACTGAAGCTTTCTTT
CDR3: CASSVQEAANTEAFF

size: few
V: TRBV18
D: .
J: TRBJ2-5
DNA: TGTGCCAGCTCACCACGTCAGGGAGAGACCCAGTACTTC
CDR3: CASSPRQGETQYF

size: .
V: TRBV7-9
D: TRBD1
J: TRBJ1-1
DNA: TGTTCCAGCAGCTTAGGGACAGTCACTGAAGCTTTCTTT
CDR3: CSSSLGTVTEAFF

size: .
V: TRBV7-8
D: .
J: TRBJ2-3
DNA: TGTGCCAGCACTCACCCCGGAGCCGGCACAGATACGCAGTATTTT
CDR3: CASTHPGAGTDTQYF